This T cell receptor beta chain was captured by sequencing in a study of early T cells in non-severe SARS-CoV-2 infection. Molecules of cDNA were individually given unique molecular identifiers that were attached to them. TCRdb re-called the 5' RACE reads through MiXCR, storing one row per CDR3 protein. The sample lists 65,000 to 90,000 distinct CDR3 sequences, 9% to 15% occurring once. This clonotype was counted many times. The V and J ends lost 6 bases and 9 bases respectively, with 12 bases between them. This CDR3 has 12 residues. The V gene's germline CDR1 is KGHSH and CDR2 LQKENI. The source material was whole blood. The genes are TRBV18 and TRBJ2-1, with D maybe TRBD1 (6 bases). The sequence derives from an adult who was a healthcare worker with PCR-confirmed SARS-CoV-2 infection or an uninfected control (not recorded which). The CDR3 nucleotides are TGTGCCAGCTCCACCAACAGGGCTGAGCAGTTCTTC. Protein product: CASSTNRAEQFF.